This TCR beta chain was identified during a study of blood T cell repertoires in COVID-19. Whole-study context: Acute and convalescent COVID-19 specimens originated in the United States, Italy and Spain. Sample material is recorded as cDNA or gDNA derived from T cells, B-cell-depleted T cells, or PBMCs.

The method was immunoSEQ multiplex PCR; TCRdb's version includes in-frame clones alone and lacks a portion of them. The table shows around 700,000 clones, with more than 80% occurring only once. This CDR3 is 15 amino acids long. The germline V and J ends were trimmed by 5 bases and 4 bases, with 14 bases remaining between them. CDR1 is MNHEY, CDR2 SVGAGI, per germline. The TCR sequence derives from a young woman with acute or convalescent COVID-19. V gene TRBV6-5 combines with J gene TRBJ2-2; TRBD2 might be the D (5 bases). The sample comprised peripheral blood. CDR3 nucleotide sequence: TGTGCCAGCAGTAAGACCGTAGCGACCACCGGGGAGCTGTTTTTT. Its translation: CASSKTVATTGELFF.